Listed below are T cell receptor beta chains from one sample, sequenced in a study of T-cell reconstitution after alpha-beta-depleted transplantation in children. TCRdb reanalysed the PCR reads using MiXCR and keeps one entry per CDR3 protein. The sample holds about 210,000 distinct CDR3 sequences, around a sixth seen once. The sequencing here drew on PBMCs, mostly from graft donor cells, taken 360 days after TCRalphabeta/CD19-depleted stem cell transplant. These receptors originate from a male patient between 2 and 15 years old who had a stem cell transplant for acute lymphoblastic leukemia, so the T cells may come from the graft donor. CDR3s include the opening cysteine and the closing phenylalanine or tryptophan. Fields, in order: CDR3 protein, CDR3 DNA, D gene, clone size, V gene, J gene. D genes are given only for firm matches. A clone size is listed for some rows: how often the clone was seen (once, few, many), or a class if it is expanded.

CASSLEGQIATNEKLFF,TGTGCCAGCAGCTTAGAGGGACAGATAGCAACTAATGAAAAACTGTTTTTT,TRBD1,-,TRBV11-2,TRBJ1-4
CASSLLLKSTSTGELFF,TGTGCCAGCAGCTTGCTACTAAAATCGACAAGCACCGGGGAGCTGTTTTTT,-,few,TRBV5-8,TRBJ2-2
CASSLGRDKTQGRELFF,TGCGCCAGCAGCTTGGGTAGGGACAAAACTCAAGGCCGGGAGCTGTTTTTT,-,few,TRBV5-1,TRBJ2-2
CAISESGQRGQETQYF,TGTGCCATCAGTGAGTCTGGCCAGCGGGGGCAAGAGACCCAGTACTTC,TRBD2,few,TRBV10-3,TRBJ2-5
CSAYGAVKETQYF,TGCAGTGCTTACGGGGCAGTGAAAGAGACCCAGTACTTC,-,few,TRBV20-1,TRBJ2-5
CASSLAGGIYGNEQFF,TGTGCCAGCAGCTTAGCGGGCGGGATCTACGGCAATGAGCAGTTCTTC,-,few,TRBV7-6,TRBJ2-1
CASSGGGAGNNEQFF,TGTGCCAGCAGCGGGGGGGGAGCGGGGAACAATGAGCAGTTCTTC,TRBD2,-,TRBV5-4,TRBJ2-1
CSARDLQGAFMNTEVFF,TGCAGTGCTAGAGATCTCCAGGGGGCATTTATGAACACTGAAGTTTTCTTT,TRBD1,-,TRBV20-1,TRBJ1-1
CASSLSRTVNSYNEQFF,TGTGCCAGCAGCTTAAGCAGGACAGTCAACTCCTACAATGAGCAGTTCTTC,-,few,TRBV11-2,TRBJ2-1
CASSRVPSYGANVLTF,TGTGCCAGCAGCAGGGTCCCCTCGTATGGGGCCAACGTCCTGACTTTC,-,few,TRBV9,TRBJ2-6